The T cell receptor (beta chain) under discussion was sequenced for a study of CD8 T cells in ankylosing spondylitis. This clonotype was picked up many times. Its antigen is still unknown. Study-wide results and limits: Seemingly characteristic of ankylosing spondylitis blood was a TCR beta motif consisting of about 8 highly homologous variants.

V was trimmed by 6 bases and J by 3 bases, leaving 12 bases between them. The CDR3 runs to 13 residues. Germline lookup yields CDR1 SGHKS and CDR2 YYEKEE (reference sequence). Library preparation for TCR beta used quantitative 5'-RACE with molecular barcodes. TCRdb recomputed calls from the 5' RACE reads with MiXCR, one row per CDR3 protein. The sample records roughly 90,000 distinct CDR3 sequences, about 8.3% being singletons. The chain joins TRBV5-5 to TRBJ1-1, with unresolved D. Sequenced: blood, either unsorted or a sorted T cell fraction (not recorded which). This receptor was identified in a male donor with ankylosing spondylitis or in good health (not recorded which). CDR3 nucleotides: TGTGCCAGCACCCCAGACGCCTACACTGAAGCTTTCTTT. Translated, it gives CASTPDAYTEAFF.